The rows below give T cell receptor beta chains drawn from one sample of a study of shared clonotypes between healthy human individuals. TCRdb's table, derived via immunoSEQ multiplex PCR, lists solely in-frame clones and lacks some. The sample lists more than 850,000 clones; approximately 80% were seen once. What was sequenced was memory CD4+ T cells from PBMCs. Receptors originate from a man between 18 and 35 years old in good health. Some clones in this sample may be carry-over from other donors' samples. Both conserved end residues are part of each CDR3. The D gene is left open where the match is weak. Not every row has a clone size; where given, it reads once, few, many or a size class.

J: TRBJ2-7; V: TRBV10-3; size: NA; D: TRBD2; CDR3: CAIRGISGESSYEQYF; DNA: TGTGCCATCAGGGGGATTAGCGGGGAGAGCTCCTACGAGCAGTACTTC
J: TRBJ2-7; V: TRBV5-1; size: NA; D: TRBD1; CDR3: CASSPTGANTYEQYF; DNA: TGCGCCAGCAGCCCGACAGGGGCCAACACCTACGAGCAGTACTTC
J: TRBJ2-3; V: TRBV5-1; size: NA; D: TRBD2; CDR3: CASSGGLAYTDTQYF; DNA: TGCGCCAGCAGCGGAGGACTAGCGTACACAGATACGCAGTATTTT
J: TRBJ2-7; V: TRBV2; size: NA; D: NA; CDR3: CASLGQGYEQYF; DNA: TGTGCCAGCTTGGGCCAGGGGTACGAGCAGTACTTC
J: TRBJ2-3; V: TRBV10-3; size: NA; D: TRBD2; CDR3: CAISGLAVTDTQYF; DNA: TGTGCCATCAGTGGGCTAGCGGTCACAGATACGCAGTATTTT
J: TRBJ2-7; V: TRBV28; size: NA; D: TRBD2; CDR3: CASSGLAGVYEQYF; DNA: TGTGCCAGCAGCGGGCTAGCGGGAGTCTACGAGCAGTACTTC
J: TRBJ2-5; V: TRBV5-1; size: NA; D: NA; CDR3: CASSLGSTQETQYF; DNA: TGCGCCAGCAGCTTGGGTTCCACCCAAGAGACCCAGTACTTC
J: TRBJ1-1; V: TRBV7-2; size: NA; D: NA; CDR3: CASSLGQVEAFF; DNA: TGTGCCAGCAGCTTAGGACAAGTTGAAGCTTTCTTT
J: TRBJ2-7; V: TRBV2; size: NA; D: NA; CDR3: CASSRYREGGEQYF; DNA: TGTGCCAGCAGTCGATACAGGGAGGGGGGCGAGCAGTACTTC
J: TRBJ2-1; V: TRBV27; size: once; D: TRBD2; CDR3: CASSSLYGTSGVGDNEQFF; DNA: TGTGCCAGCAGTTCCCTATACGGGACTAGCGGGGTCGGGGACAATGAGCAGTTCTTC
J: TRBJ2-7; V: TRBV4-1; size: NA; D: NA; CDR3: CASSQAQGSEQYF; DNA: TGCGCCAGCAGCCAAGCCCAGGGTTCGGAGCAGTACTTC
J: TRBJ2-4; V: TRBV9; size: once; D: TRBD1; CDR3: CASSVGGTGGNPSKNIQYF; DNA: TGTGCCAGCAGCGTAGGAGGGACAGGGGGCAACCCTTCTAAAAACATTCAGTACTTC
J: TRBJ2-7; V: TRBV5-4; size: NA; D: TRBD2; CDR3: CASSLGGRELEQYF; DNA: TGTGCCAGCAGCTTGGGGGGGAGGGAGCTCGAGCAGTACTTC
J: TRBJ2-5; V: TRBV19; size: once; D: TRBD1; CDR3: CASSIPGQGAGETQYF; DNA: TGTGCCAGTAGTATTCCTGGACAGGGGGCAGGAGAGACCCAGTACTTC
J: TRBJ2-7; V: TRBV9; size: NA; D: NA; CDR3: CASSPRGSTYEQYF; DNA: TGTGCCAGCAGCCCTAGAGGATCTACGTACGAGCAGTACTTC
J: TRBJ1-1; V: TRBV7-2; size: NA; D: NA; CDR3: CASSFVKDTEAFF; DNA: TGTGCCAGCAGCTTTGTCAAGGACACTGAAGCTTTCTTT
J: TRBJ2-3; V: TRBV12-5; size: once; D: NA; CDR3: CASGLSLTGGTQYF; DNA: TGTGCTAGTGGTTTGTCTTTGACCGGGGGCACGCAGTATTTT
J: TRBJ1-5; V: TRBV10-3; size: few; D: NA; CDR3: CAISEVGNLGQDGNQPQHF; DNA: TGTGCCATCAGTGAAGTCGGTAATTTGGGGCAGGATGGGAATCAGCCCCAGCATTTT
J: TRBJ2-6; V: TRBV7-9; size: NA; D: NA; CDR3: CAIIGESGANVLTF; DNA: TGTGCCATAATCGGGGAGTCTGGGGCCAACGTCCTGACTTTC
J: TRBJ2-1; V: TRBV29-1; size: NA; D: NA; CDR3: CSVELGRVSYNEQFF; DNA: TGCAGCGTTGAATTGGGCAGGGTCTCCTACAATGAGCAGTTCTTC
J: TRBJ2-5; V: TRBV9; size: NA; D: TRBD2; CDR3: CASSETSGNVGGETQYF; DNA: TGTGCCAGCAGCGAGACTAGCGGGAACGTCGGGGGAGAGACCCAGTACTTC
J: TRBJ1-2; V: TRBV27; size: NA; D: NA; CDR3: CASSLYGVGRARGGYTF; DNA: TGTGCCAGCAGTTTATACGGAGTGGGACGGGCCCGTGGAGGCTACACCTTC
J: TRBJ2-7; V: TRBV11-1; size: NA; D: NA; CDR3: CASSSNFGQTYEQYF; DNA: TGTGCCAGCAGCTCGAATTTTGGGCAAACCTACGAGCAGTACTTC
J: TRBJ2-7; V: TRBV23-1; size: once; D: NA; CDR3: CAKTGRSVGEQYF; DNA: TGCGCCAAAACGGGCAGGTCTGTGGGTGAGCAGTACTTC
J: TRBJ1-1; V: TRBV2; size: NA; D: NA; CDR3: CASRSQESEAFF; DNA: TGTGCCAGCAGATCTCAGGAAAGTGAAGCTTTCTTT
J: TRBJ1-5; V: TRBV15; size: NA; D: NA; CDR3: CATSRGEGNQPQHF; DNA: TGTGCCACCAGCAGAGGCGAGGGAAATCAGCCCCAGCATTTT
J: TRBJ1-5; V: TRBV5-1; size: NA; D: TRBD1; CDR3: CASSPGTGNSNQPQHF; DNA: TGCGCCAGCAGCCCCGGGACAGGGAACAGCAATCAGCCCCAGCATTTT
J: TRBJ2-1; V: TRBV11-3; size: NA; D: NA; CDR3: CASSLRGTINYNEQFF; DNA: TGTGCCAGCAGCTTACGGGGGACCATTAACTACAATGAGCAGTTCTTC